A single sample is the source of the 22 T cell receptor beta chains below, sequenced in a study of blood T cell repertoires in COVID-19. The repertoire was sequenced with immunoSEQ multiplex PCR; TCRdb's copy has only in-frame clones and lacks some. There are approximately 490,000 clones in the sample; roughly 87% occur only once, and about 0.65% lies in the top ten. The specimen sequenced was PBMCs or T cells enriched from blood (not recorded which). The receptors here all came from a woman between 18 and 29 years old who had recovered from COVID-19.

This clone was seen a few times. J is TRBJ2-2 and V is TRBV7-9; D possibly corresponds to TRBD2 (5 bases). This CDR3 region has 17 residues. The germline V gene encodes CDR1 SEHNR and CDR2 FQNEAQ (reference sequence). Trimming stripped 1 base from V and 6 bases from J, with 18 bases between. CDR3 DNA sequence: TGTGCCAGCAGCTTAGGCAATTCGGGCTACGGGGCCGGGGAGCTGTTTTTT. It codes for CASSLGNSGYGAGELFF.

The gene calls are TRBV5-1 and TRBJ1-1; 7 positions agree with TRBD1. The CDR3 is 12 residues long. Per germline, CDR1 SGHRS and CDR2 YFSETQ. V shed 6 bases and J 5 bases; nucleotides not matched to a gene: 4. The DNA of the CDR3 is TGCGCCAGCATCGAACAGGGGACTGAAGCTTTCTTT. The encoded protein is CASIEQGTEAFF.

The chain combines TRBV7-9 with TRBJ1-1, with a tentative D call TRBD1 (5 bases). CDR1 and CDR2 from the germline V gene are SEHNR and FQNEAQ (reference sequence). CDR3 length equals 14 residues. The V end lost 6 bases, the J end lost 3 bases, and 14 bases lay between the germline ends. In nucleotides, the CDR3 is TGTGCCAGCAGTTTGGCCCGGGGGGACACTGAAGCTTTCTTT. Residues: CASSLARGDTEAFF.

The rearrangement joins TRBV25-1 to TRBJ2-1, with D possibly being TRBD2 (5 bases). Germline V gene data show CDR1 as MGHDK and CDR2 as SYGVNS. The CDR3 loop spans 14 amino acids. V was trimmed by 1 base and J by 8 bases, leaving 12 bases between them. CDR3 nucleotide sequence: TGTGCCAGCAGTGAATGGCCGACCGGGGATGAGCAGTTCTTC. Translating gives CASSEWPTGDEQFF.

This chain connects TRBV7-9 to TRBJ1-3; TRBD1 might be the D (6 bases). V was clipped by 6 bases and J by 3 bases, with 12 bases between them. Germline loops: CDR1 SEHNR, CDR2 FQNEAQ (reference sequence). CDR3 size: 14 residues. The CDR3 region has the DNA TGTGCCAGCAGACTGTCACAGGGTGGAAACACCATATATTTT. This codes for CASRLSQGGNTIYF.

In its sample, this clone was seen a few times. The genes are TRBV7-8 and TRBJ2-1; D might be TRBD2 (5 bases). Germline CDR1 SGHVS, CDR2 FQNEAQ. The CDR3 consists of 16 residues. V dropped 5 bases and J dropped 5 bases, with 19 bases sitting between them. CDR3 sequence reads: CASSPFADRGNNEQFF. The CDR3 bases are TGTGCCAGCAGCCCTTTCGCGGATAGAGGGAACAATGAGCAGTTCTTC.

The V and J genes are TRBV3-1 (or the pseudogene TRBV3-2) and TRBJ1-1; the D gene is possibly TRBD1 (5 bases). Germline-derived CDR1 and CDR2 are LGHDT and YNNKEL (reference sequence). There are 13 residues in the CDR3. V lost 2 bases, J lost 4 bases, and 8 bases lay in between. The CDR3 protein is CASSQNQGTEAFF. The CDR3 nucleotides are TGTGCCAGCAGCCAAAATCAGGGCACTGAAGCTTTCTTT.

In nucleotides, the CDR3 is TGTGCCAGCAGTGGCAGGGGACAGGGTTTGGCTTTCTTT. Amino acids: CASSGRGQGLAFF. The V gene is TRBV2, the J gene TRBJ1-1; 9 positions match TRBD1. The J segment lost 11 bases and the V segment lost 4 bases, leaving 8 bases of the junction unmatched. Germline lookup yields CDR1 SNHLY and CDR2 FYNNEI. The CDR3 contains 13 residues.

The gene calls are TRBV5-4 and TRBJ2-3; tentatively, D is TRBD2 (5 bases). V was clipped by 4 bases and J by 6 bases, with 15 bases between them. Germline CDR1 reads SGHNT; CDR2 reads YYREEE (reference sequence). The CDR3 contains 14 residues. The CDR3 sequence is CASSPSPGGDTQYF. Here the CDR3 DNA reads TGTGCCAGCAGCCCATCTCCGGGCGGGGATACGCAGTATTTT.

The chain recombines TRBV10-3 with TRBJ1-6; TRBD1 aligns across 8 bases. Trimming at V came to 6 bases and at J to 5 bases, leaving 6 bases not matched to a gene. Germline loops: CDR1 ENHRY, CDR2 SYGVKD. This CDR3 region has 15 residues. The CDR3 coding sequence is TGTGCCATCAGACCCGGGACAGGAGATAATTCACCCCTCCACTTT. It codes for CAIRPGTGDNSPLHF.

The chain has TRBV24-1 and TRBJ2-2; TRBD2 is a possible D gene (6 bases). Germline-derived CDR1 and CDR2 are KGHDR and SFDVKD. Trimming shortened V by 5 bases and J by 8 bases, and 20 bases separated the two germline ends. There are 16 residues in the CDR3. CDR3 loop: CATSAVVGGAGGELFF. CDR3 in DNA: TGTGCCACCAGTGCCGTCGTTGGAGGGGCAGGAGGGGAGCTGTTTTTT.

The V and J genes are TRBV12-5 and TRBJ2-5, with D maybe TRBD1 (7 bases). This CDR3 comprises 15 residues. V was trimmed by 7 bases and J by 2 bases, leaving 17 bases between them. CDR1 and CDR2 (germline): LGHNT, FRNRAP. DNA for the CDR3: TGTGCTAGTGCTAGGTCGTCAGGGGGGCAAGAGACCCAGTACTTC. Translation gives CASARSSGGQETQYF.

The chain uses TRBV9 and TRBJ1-1, with 7 bases identical to TRBD1. The CDR3 has 14 residues. Germline CDR1 SGDLS, CDR2 YYNGEE. With 4 bases clipped from V and 7 bases from J, the junction kept 10 bases outside the gene matches. The CDR3 bases are TGTGCCAGCAGCAAAAAGACAGGGTCTGGTGAAGCTTTCTTT. Its translation is CASSKKTGSGEAFF.

This clone was found a few times. The chain couples TRBV5-6 to TRBJ1-2, with 8 bases matching TRBD1. CDR1 and CDR2 from the germline V gene are SGHDT and YYEEEE. J gave up 7 bases and V 3 bases, and 5 bases lay outside the gene matches. The CDR3 contains 13 residues. The CDR3 DNA follows: TGTGCCAGCAGCTACCGACAGGGGCCTGGCTACACCTTC. The encoded protein is CASSYRQGPGYTF.

The V and J genes are TRBV12-3 or TRBV12-4 and TRBJ1-2; TRBD1 aligns across 7 bases. This CDR3 comprises 13 residues. With V trimmed by 6 bases and J by 8 bases, 9 bases remained unmatched. The CDR3 loop reads CASRRGQRQGYTF. The CDR3 bases are TGTGCCAGCAGACGGGGACAGAGGCAAGGCTACACCTTC.

This chain links TRBV5-5 with TRBJ2-6; D gene unclear. V dropped 6 bases and J dropped 4 bases, with 8 bases sitting between them. There are 13 residues in the CDR3. Per the germline V gene, CDR1 is SGHKS and CDR2 is YYEKEE (reference sequence). CDR3 loop: CASKRVGANVLTF. CDR3 nucleotide sequence: TGTGCCAGCAAACGAGTGGGGGCCAACGTCCTGACTTTC.

This chain links TRBV4-1 with TRBJ1-5; 9 bases fit TRBD1. Germline-derived CDR1 and CDR2 are MGHRA and YSYEKL. The CDR3 runs 17 residues. J lost 1 base, V lost 3 bases, and 7 bases had no gene match. As DNA, the CDR3 is TGCGCCAGCAGCCAGCTAGTGACAGGGGGGAGCAATCAGCCCCAGCATTTT. It translates to CASSQLVTGGSNQPQHF.

The chain links TRBV2 to TRBJ2-7, with 9 bases matching TRBD1. The CDR3 totals 11 residues. CDR1 and CDR2 from the germline V gene are SNHLY and FYNNEI. Trimming at V came to 8 bases and at J to 10 bases, leaving 6 bases not matched to a gene. The CDR3 coding sequence is TGTGCCAGCCGCCGGGACAGGGCTCAGTACTTC. This codes for CASRRDRAQYF.

The chain couples TRBV6-6 to TRBJ1-2; tentative D call: TRBD1 (5 bases). Germline CDR1 MNHNY, CDR2 SVGAGI (reference sequence). V lost 5 bases, J lost 2 bases, and 9 bases lay in between. The CDR3 covers 13 residues. CDR3 coding DNA: TGTGCCAGCAGTGGGGCCCTAAACTATGGCTACACCTTC. It yields the protein CASSGALNYGYTF.

The chain employs TRBV5-5 and TRBJ2-1; no reliable D call. Germline CDR1 SGHKS, CDR2 YYEKEE (reference sequence). This CDR3 comprises 15 residues. The ends were cut back, 0 bases at V and 0 bases at J, with 7 bases in the middle. CDR3 coding DNA: TGTGCCAGCAGCTTGGTGGTCAGCTCCTACAATGAGCAGTTCTTC. Amino acid sequence: CASSLVVSSYNEQFF.

This clone showed up just once. V is TRBV5-1 and J is TRBJ1-1; 7 nucleotides line up with TRBD1. Germline CDR1 and CDR2: SGHRS and YFSETQ. V lost 5 bases and J lost 0; bases outside the gene matches: 7. This CDR3 spans 15 amino acids. This CDR3 is CASRFTTGMNTEAFF. The CDR3 nucleotides read TGCGCCAGCAGGTTCACGACAGGGATGAACACTGAAGCTTTCTTT.

This chain links TRBV5-4 with TRBJ2-7; unclear D gene. This CDR3 has 15 residues. V lost 5 bases and J lost 1, with 16 bases in between. Germline-derived CDR1 and CDR2 are SGHNT and YYREEE (reference sequence). CDR3 residues: CASSLLDSASYEQYF. The CDR3, as DNA: TGTGCCAGCAGTCTCCTAGACTCCGCTTCCTACGAGCAGTACTTC.